The sequence of this T cell receptor beta chain was determined in a study of cytomegalovirus exposure and HLA in healthy donors. PCR primers comprised 60 Vbeta and 13 Jbeta primers. As handled by the study authors: Among the unique TCR beta chains that a later analysis counted, about 86 million in all, roughly 11 million were shared. Some clones are missing from TCRdb's copy, which holds only in-frame ones; the method was immunoSEQ multiplex PCR. The V and J calls and clone size were taken over from that table, and D and trimming were inferred from the DNA. The repertoire holds more than 90,000 clones, with about 80% as singletons. About this clone: The antigen is undetermined.

General observations from the study: Among TCR sequences, most were rare, though some public TCRs appeared in many donors. A link between a missense DCLRE1C variant and TCR beta V- and J-gene trimming emerged from a later analysis.

Specimen: PBMCs. This clonotype was obtained from a woman between 18 and 29 years old in good health and CMV-seropositive.

The CDR3 sequence: CASSESRESTEAFF. The CDR3 DNA follows: TGTGCCAGCAGTGAAAGTCGGGAGTCCACTGAAGCTTTCTTT. This chain uses TRBV6-1 with TRBJ1-1, with D hard to call. Trimming removed 2 bases at V and 4 bases at J, with 11 bases between. Germline CDR1 and CDR2: MNHNS and SASEGT. This CDR3 is built from 14 residues.